These 21 T cell receptor beta chains were all obtained from the same sample, sequenced in a study of identical twins. Each CDR3 protein is one row after TCRdb ran MiXCR on the 5' RACE reads. The sample holds 750,000 to 950,000 distinct CDR3 sequences, 9% to 15% seen once. The same data also contributed to another study, on yellow fever vaccine responses in identical twins.

The sequencing sample was made of PBMCs. These TCRs come from a woman in her late teens or twenties in good health.

This clonotype has just a few counts. This chain uses TRBV7-2 with TRBJ1-6, with D maybe TRBD1 (5 bases). Germline V gene data show CDR1 as SGHTA and CDR2 as FQGNSA. This CDR3 comprises 16 residues. Trimming removed 0 bases from V and 6 bases from J, with 12 bases in between. The CDR3 spells CASSLARVYTNSPLHF. The CDR3 DNA follows: TGTGCCAGCAGCTTAGCCAGGGTTTATACTAATTCACCCCTCCACTTT.

This clonotype was picked up many times. The chain couples TRBV6-1 to TRBJ1-1; D is possibly TRBD1 (6 bases). This CDR3 is 15 amino acids long. Trimming left V 5 bases short and J 4 bases short, with 17 bases between. From germline, CDR1 is MNHNS and CDR2 SASEGT. For the CDR3, the DNA is TGTGCCAGCAGTAGACACAGGGTCGGCGGCACTGAAGCTTTCTTT. It codes for CASSRHRVGGTEAFF.

The chain is built from TRBV18 and TRBJ2-7, with D perhaps matching TRBD1 (6 bases). Trimming took off 3 bases at V and 2 bases at J, with 14 bases between the two ends. CDR1 is KGHSH and CDR2 is LQKENI in the germline V gene. CDR3 length equals 15 residues. CDR3 sequence: CASSPSSGVAYEQYF. DNA of the CDR3: TGTGCCAGCTCACCTTCATCAGGGGTAGCCTACGAGCAGTACTTC.

Details on this clonotype: The junction departs from the called germline gene at one end, perhaps through a read error. The rearrangement links TRBV5-1 to TRBJ2-2, with 8 bases lining up with TRBD1. This CDR3 comprises 17 residues. Germline lookup yields CDR1 SGHRS and CDR2 YFSETQ. This CDR3 is CASSLEAGGGRTAELFF. CDR3 bases: TGCGCCAGCAGCTTGGAGGCAGGGGGCGGACGGACCGCGGAGCTGTTTTTT.

In DNA form, the CDR3 reads TGTGCCAGCTCACCACCGGGGGAGGGAGAGACCCAGTACTTC. As protein: CASSPPGEGETQYF. The chain combines TRBV18 with TRBJ2-5, with 7 bases lining up with TRBD2. The germline CDR1 and CDR2 sequences are KGHSH and LQKENI. Losses at the gene ends were 0 bases for V and 4 bases for J; bases not matched to a gene: 2. CDR3 size: 14 residues.

V and J are TRBV4-1 and TRBJ1-1, with TRBD1 as a possible D gene (6 bases). This CDR3 spans 15 amino acids. V lost 2 bases and J lost 1, with 11 bases in between. The germline V gene has CDR1 MGHRA and CDR2 YSYEKL. The CDR3 reads CASSQPGTRNTEAFF. The DNA for the CDR3 is TGCGCCAGCAGCCAACCCGGGACACGGAACACTGAAGCTTTCTTT.

This clonotype has a handful of counts. The chain recombines TRBV6-2 or TRBV6-3 with TRBJ2-2, with 8 bases aligning to TRBD1. V was pared by 6 bases and J by 7 bases, with 4 bases of the junction left unmatched. The CDR3 contains 13 residues. Germline V lookup: CDR1 MNHEY, CDR2 SVGEGT. This CDR3 reads CASSQTGVGELFF. Here the CDR3 DNA reads TGTGCCAGCAGCCAGACAGGGGTCGGGGAGCTGTTTTTT.

The CDR3: CASSLERLEAFF. The CDR3, as DNA: TGTGCCAGCAGCTTAGAACGTCTGGAAGCTTTCTTT. The chain has TRBV11-2 and TRBJ1-1; D uncertain. This CDR3 has 12 amino acids. Germline V gene sequence: CDR1 SGHAT, CDR2 FQNNGV. Deletions cut 0 bases from V and 8 bases from J, with 7 bases between.

Many counts were recorded for this clonotype. This chain connects TRBV24-1 to TRBJ2-1, with D possibly TRBD2 on 6 matching bases. Germline V gene lookup returns CDR1 KGHDR and CDR2 SFDVKD. With 3 bases removed from V and 8 bases from J, the gap between germline ends came to 16 bases. The CDR3 has 15 amino acids. In DNA, the CDR3 is TGTGCCACCAGTGATCGTACGGGGGTCTCGGATGAGCAGTTCTTC. Translation gives CATSDRTGVSDEQFF.

This clonotype was detected many times. This chain connects TRBV12-3 or TRBV12-4 to TRBJ1-2; the D is unclear. This CDR3 has 10 amino acids. Between the trimmed V and J ends, which lost 8 bases and 8 bases, there was a span of 9 bases. The CDR3 nucleotides read TGTGCCAGCGACGGTGGGGGCTACACCTTC. This gives the protein CASDGGGYTF.

This clonotype was detected a few times. V and J are TRBV12-3 or TRBV12-4 and TRBJ2-2; no clear D gene. Trimming took off 2 bases at V and 3 bases at J, with 13 bases between the two ends. This CDR3 has 16 amino acids. The DNA for the CDR3 is TGTGCCAGCAGTTTAAGGGCTTCTACCCACACCGGGGAGCTGTTTTTT. Amino acid sequence: CASSLRASTHTGELFF.

The chain joins TRBV28 to TRBJ1-5, with D uncertain. Trimming pared 5 bases from V and 7 bases from J, leaving 6 bases between. Germline values: CDR1 MDHEN, CDR2 SYDVKM. This CDR3 has 11 residues. The CDR3 loop reads CASSHRQPQHF. For the CDR3, the DNA is TGTGCCAGCAGTCACCGACAGCCCCAGCATTTT. Filled out from reference TRBV28 and TRBJ1-5, the complete variable domain reads DVKVTQSSRYLVKRTGEKVFLECVQDMDHENMFWYRQDPGLGLRLIYFSYDVKMKEKGDIPEGYSVSREKKERFSLILESASTNQTSMYLCASSHRQPQHFGDGTRLSIL.

In this sample, this clonotype turned up a few times. In DNA, the CDR3 is TGCAGTGCTAGCCATCCCGCGTCGGGCTACAATGAGCAGTTCTTC. Translation: CSASHPASGYNEQFF. The chain recombines TRBV20-1 with TRBJ2-1; D is unclear. The CDR3 is made up of 15 amino acids. V lost 3 bases, J lost 3 bases, and 15 bases lay in between. Germline-derived CDR1 and CDR2 are DFQATT and SNEGSKA (reference sequence).

The chain employs TRBV12-3 or TRBV12-4 and TRBJ2-5, with TRBD1 identical over 7 bases. V dropped 6 bases and J dropped 1; count of bases not matched to a gene: 17. The length of the CDR3 is 18 residues. The CDR3 bases are TGTGCCAGCAGCCGACACAGACAGGGATTCGGTCCCCAAGAGACCCAGTACTTC. It yields the protein CASSRHRQGFGPQETQYF.

Worth noting for this clonotype: At one of its ends the junction is not consistent with the germline gene, which may arise from a read error. The chain carries TRBV12-3 or TRBV12-4 and TRBJ2-6; no clear D. The CDR3 sequence is 17 residues long. The CDR3 loop is CASCLVMAASGANVLTF. The DNA of the CDR3 is TGTGCCAGCTGTTTAGTTATGGCAGCCTCTGGGGCCAACGTCCTGACTTTC.

The rearrangement joins TRBV28 to TRBJ2-1, with D unclear. Germline loops: CDR1 MDHEN, CDR2 SYDVKM. This CDR3 has 16 amino acids. Trimming removed 5 bases at V and 0 bases at J, with 14 bases between. CDR3 sequence reads: CASSPLSKSSYNEQFF. Here the CDR3 DNA reads TGTGCCAGCAGTCCCCTCTCAAAAAGCTCCTACAATGAGCAGTTCTTC.

J is TRBJ2-2 and V is TRBV5-6; no clear D gene. CDR1 and CDR2 from the germline V gene are SGHDT and YYEEEE. Trimming stripped 4 bases from V and 6 bases from J, with 13 bases between. The CDR3 consists of 14 residues. The CDR3, as DNA: TGTGCCAGCAGCCGCCGGCTCCTCTCCGGGGAGCTGTTTTTT. It translates to CASSRRLLSGELFF. The variable domain in full, completed from reference TRBV5-6 and TRBJ2-2, reads DAGVTQSPTHLIKTRGQQVTLRCSPKSGHDTVSWYQQALGQGPQFIFQYYEEEERQRGNFPDRFSGHQFPNYSSELNVNALLLGDSALYLCASSRRLLSGELFFGEGSRLTVL.

The chain couples TRBV12-3 or TRBV12-4 to TRBJ2-2; D unresolved. This CDR3 comprises 12 residues. V was cut by 11 bases and J by 2 bases, with 9 bases left in between. This chain's CDR3 is CALQINTGELFF. The CDR3 bases are TGTGCCTTACAGATAAACACCGGGGAGCTGTTTTTT.

The rearrangement links TRBV20-1 to TRBJ2-5, with 12 bases that match TRBD2. CDR1 is DFQATT, CDR2 SNEGSKA, per germline (reference sequence). This CDR3 is 16 amino acids long. V lost 3 bases and J lost 7; bases outside the gene matches: 12. The CDR3 protein is CSASFVLAGGSGTQYF. Written as DNA, the CDR3 is TGCAGTGCTAGTTTCGTACTAGCGGGGGGTTCGGGGACCCAGTACTTC.

The sample holds a few counts of this clonotype. The chain joins TRBV3-1 to TRBJ1-1; D is undetermined. V gave up 2 bases and J gave up 10 bases, with 11 bases separating them. This CDR3 has 12 residues. Germline CDR1 and CDR2: LGHDT and YNNKEL (reference sequence). CDR3 protein: CASSQKNFGAFF. In DNA form, the CDR3 reads TGTGCCAGCAGCCAAAAAAATTTCGGAGCTTTCTTT.

This clonotype occurred a few times. This rearrangement joins TRBV20-1 to TRBJ2-6; 7 bases match TRBD1. Germline V CDR1 and CDR2: DFQATT, SNEGSKA (reference sequence). J was trimmed by 0 bases and V by 4 bases; bases with no gene match: 6. The CDR3 is 16 residues long. This CDR3 is CSATGAGGSGANVLTF. In nucleotides, the CDR3 is TGCAGTGCTACTGGGGCAGGGGGCTCTGGGGCCAACGTCCTGACTTTC.